Listed below are T cell receptor beta chains from one sample, sequenced in a study of early T cells in non-severe SARS-CoV-2 infection. MiXCR, run by TCRdb on the 5' RACE reads, gives a single entry per CDR3 protein. This sample has about 83,000 distinct CDR3 sequences, with approximately 13% found just once. What was sequenced was whole blood. These receptors came from an adult who was a healthcare worker with PCR-confirmed SARS-CoV-2 infection or an uninfected control (not recorded which). The CDR3 runs from the conserved cysteine through the conserved F or W. The order of the fields is V gene, clone size, D gene, J gene, CDR3 protein, CDR3 DNA. A D gene is named only where the DNA matches it firmly. Clone size, where shown, is once, few, many, or a class for clones that have expanded.

v_call: TRBV5-6; clone_size: few; d_call: TRBD1; j_call: TRBJ1-2; cdr3_aa: CASSLGQGIDGYTF; cdr3_nt: TGTGCCAGCAGCTTGGGACAGGGAATCGATGGCTACACCTTC
v_call: TRBV29-1; clone_size: many; d_call: TRBD1; j_call: TRBJ2-7; cdr3_aa: CSVEGQGAYEQYF; cdr3_nt: TGCAGCGTTGAAGGACAGGGGGCATACGAGCAGTACTTC
v_call: TRBV14; clone_size: many; d_call: .; j_call: TRBJ1-6; cdr3_aa: CASSQGREYSPLHF; cdr3_nt: TGTGCCAGCAGCCAAGGCAGGGAATATTCACCCCTCCACTTT
v_call: TRBV29-1; clone_size: many; d_call: .; j_call: TRBJ2-5; cdr3_aa: CSAELTETQYF; cdr3_nt: TGCAGCGCGGAGTTAACGGAGACCCAGTACTTC
v_call: TRBV5-5; clone_size: .; d_call: .; j_call: TRBJ2-7; cdr3_aa: CASSAGTPGGQSTRKYF; cdr3_nt: TGTGCCAGCAGCGCGGGAACACCCGGGGGGCAGAGTACGAGGAAGTACTTC
v_call: TRBV12-3/TRBV12-4; clone_size: many; d_call: .; j_call: TRBJ1-1; cdr3_aa: CASSFLAWNTEAFF; cdr3_nt: TGTGCCAGCAGTTTCTTAGCCTGGAACACTGAAGCTTTCTTT
v_call: TRBV11-3; clone_size: .; d_call: TRBD1; j_call: TRBJ2-2; cdr3_aa: CASSRGQANTGELFF; cdr3_nt: TGTGCCAGCAGCAGAGGACAGGCGAACACCGGGGAGCTGTTTTTT
v_call: TRBV9; clone_size: .; d_call: TRBD2; j_call: TRBJ2-1; cdr3_aa: CASSVAGLMNEQFF; cdr3_nt: TGTGCCAGCAGCGTAGCGGGACTAATGAATGAGCAGTTCTTC
v_call: TRBV11-2; clone_size: few; d_call: .; j_call: TRBJ2-7; cdr3_aa: CASSFSSGAYEQYF; cdr3_nt: TGTGCCAGCAGCTTCTCGTCAGGAGCCTACGAGCAGTACTTC
v_call: TRBV6-6; clone_size: few; d_call: TRBD1; j_call: TRBJ1-4; cdr3_aa: CASSYRTGATPTNEKLFF; cdr3_nt: TGTGCCAGCAGTTACCGGACAGGGGCGACCCCAACTAATGAAAAACTGTTTTTT
v_call: TRBV18; clone_size: .; d_call: TRBD2; j_call: TRBJ2-5; cdr3_aa: CASSPKGMEAPGTSGDPQETQYF; cdr3_nt: TGTGCCAGCTCACCAAAAGGAATGGAGGCCCCCGGGACTAGCGGGGATCCTCAAGAGACCCAGTACTTC
v_call: TRBV9; clone_size: few; d_call: TRBD2; j_call: TRBJ2-7; cdr3_aa: CASSVGGRAEQYF; cdr3_nt: TGTGCCAGCAGCGTTGGCGGGAGGGCGGAACAGTACTTC
v_call: TRBV9; clone_size: few; d_call: .; j_call: TRBJ2-2; cdr3_aa: CASSPGSWGELFF; cdr3_nt: TGTGCCAGCAGCCCAGGCTCGTGGGGGGAGCTGTTTTTT
v_call: TRBV19; clone_size: many; d_call: .; j_call: TRBJ1-2; cdr3_aa: CASSLRTADYGYTF; cdr3_nt: TGTGCCAGTAGTTTACGGACAGCCGACTATGGCTACACCTTC
v_call: TRBV27; clone_size: few; d_call: .; j_call: TRBJ1-6; cdr3_aa: CASSFTQGFYNSPLHF; cdr3_nt: TGTGCCAGCAGTTTTACTCAGGGATTCTATAATTCACCCCTCCACTTT
v_call: TRBV12-3/TRBV12-4; clone_size: .; d_call: .; j_call: TRBJ2-7; cdr3_aa: CASSPQTGAYEQYF; cdr3_nt: TGTGCCAGCAGTCCCCAGACAGGAGCCTACGAGCAGTACTTC
v_call: TRBV5-1; clone_size: many; d_call: .; j_call: TRBJ2-7; cdr3_aa: CASSLDNYEQYF; cdr3_nt: TGCGCCAGCAGCTTGGACAACTACGAGCAGTACTTC
v_call: TRBV27; clone_size: few; d_call: .; j_call: TRBJ1-6; cdr3_aa: CASSLSPTSSYNSPLHF; cdr3_nt: TGTGCCAGCAGTTTATCCCCCACCAGCTCCTATAATTCACCCCTCCACTTT
v_call: TRBV20-1; clone_size: few; d_call: TRBD1; j_call: TRBJ2-6; cdr3_aa: CSARTTGKGANVLTF; cdr3_nt: TGCAGTGCCCGAACGACAGGGAAGGGGGCCAACGTCCTGACTTTC
v_call: TRBV7-9; clone_size: .; d_call: .; j_call: TRBJ2-7; cdr3_aa: CASSLLLEQGNVYEQYF; cdr3_nt: TGTGCCAGCAGCTTACTCCTGGAACAAGGGAATGTCTACGAGCAGTACTTC
v_call: TRBV20-1; clone_size: few; d_call: TRBD1; j_call: TRBJ1-6; cdr3_aa: CSASARDRGDSPLHF; cdr3_nt: TGCAGTGCTAGTGCCAGGGACAGGGGTGATTCACCCCTCCACTTT
v_call: TRBV19; clone_size: .; d_call: .; j_call: TRBJ1-1; cdr3_aa: CASSLNAGDTHEAFF; cdr3_nt: TGTGCCAGTAGTCTCAACGCTGGGGACACCCATGAAGCTTTCTTT
v_call: TRBV5-6; clone_size: many; d_call: .; j_call: TRBJ2-5; cdr3_aa: CASSLGPLGDQETQYF; cdr3_nt: TGTGCCAGCAGCTTGGGACCCCTGGGGGACCAAGAGACCCAGTACTTC
v_call: TRBV20-1; clone_size: .; d_call: .; j_call: TRBJ2-3; cdr3_aa: CSARAGRSTDTQYF; cdr3_nt: TGCAGTGCTAGAGCGGGCAGGAGCACAGATACGCAGTATTTT
v_call: TRBV12-3/TRBV12-4; clone_size: .; d_call: .; j_call: TRBJ1-5; cdr3_aa: CASSLRQGYYQPQHF; cdr3_nt: TGTGCCAGCAGTTTGCGTCAGGGGTATTATCAGCCCCAGCATTTT
v_call: TRBV27; clone_size: many; d_call: .; j_call: TRBJ2-1; cdr3_aa: CASSLDPGTAYNEQFF; cdr3_nt: TGTGCCAGCAGCTTAGATCCCGGGACGGCCTACAATGAGCAGTTCTTC
v_call: TRBV25-1; clone_size: few; d_call: .; j_call: TRBJ1-2; cdr3_aa: CASSEFEEGHGYTF; cdr3_nt: TGTGCCAGCAGTGAATTTGAGGAGGGTCATGGCTACACCTTC
v_call: TRBV20-1; clone_size: .; d_call: TRBD2; j_call: TRBJ2-1; cdr3_aa: CSAHPGLAAVSYNEQFF; cdr3_nt: TGCAGTGCCCACCCGGGACTAGCGGCCGTCTCCTACAATGAGCAGTTCTTC
v_call: TRBV4-1; clone_size: many; d_call: .; j_call: TRBJ2-3; cdr3_aa: CASSQDSSSRTDTQYF; cdr3_nt: TGCGCCAGCAGCCAAGATTCCAGCTCCCGCACAGATACGCAGTATTTT
v_call: TRBV6-5; clone_size: many; d_call: TRBD1; j_call: TRBJ1-2; cdr3_aa: CASRTGGAGYTF; cdr3_nt: TGTGCCAGCAGGACAGGGGGCGCCGGCTACACCTTC
v_call: TRBV19; clone_size: many; d_call: TRBD2; j_call: TRBJ2-2; cdr3_aa: CASSETSGLVTGELFF; cdr3_nt: TGTGCCAGTAGCGAGACTAGCGGGTTGGTCACCGGGGAGCTGTTTTTT
v_call: TRBV10-3; clone_size: few; d_call: TRBD1; j_call: TRBJ2-7; cdr3_aa: CAISEPWTGGYEQYF; cdr3_nt: TGTGCCATCAGTGAGCCATGGACAGGGGGCTACGAGCAGTACTTC
v_call: TRBV20-1; clone_size: .; d_call: .; j_call: TRBJ2-7; cdr3_aa: CSARGGVPSYEQYF; cdr3_nt: TGCAGTGCTAGAGGGGGGGTCCCGAGCTACGAGCAGTACTTC
v_call: TRBV11-2; clone_size: few; d_call: .; j_call: TRBJ2-1; cdr3_aa: CASSFHTRRNEQFF; cdr3_nt: TGTGCCAGCAGCTTTCATACTAGACGGAATGAGCAGTTCTTC
v_call: TRBV2; clone_size: few; d_call: TRBD1; j_call: TRBJ1-6; cdr3_aa: CASRPGQGRSPLHF; cdr3_nt: TGTGCCAGCAGGCCGGGACAGGGTCGTTCACCCCTCCACTTT
v_call: TRBV6-5; clone_size: .; d_call: .; j_call: TRBJ1-1; cdr3_aa: CASSYSRTGSHTEAFF; cdr3_nt: TGTGCCAGCAGTTACTCGAGAACAGGGTCCCACACTGAAGCTTTCTTT
v_call: TRBV5-1; clone_size: few; d_call: .; j_call: TRBJ1-1; cdr3_aa: CASSSVDTEAFF; cdr3_nt: TGCGCCAGCAGCTCGGTGGACACTGAAGCTTTCTTT
v_call: TRBV3-1; clone_size: .; d_call: TRBD1; j_call: TRBJ1-1; cdr3_aa: CASSLQGGSGTEAFF; cdr3_nt: TGTGCCAGCAGCCTCCAGGGGGGGTCGGGCACTGAAGCTTTCTTT
v_call: TRBV24-1; clone_size: few; d_call: TRBD1; j_call: TRBJ2-1; cdr3_aa: CATSDLRTKTGDNEQFF; cdr3_nt: TGTGCCACCAGTGATTTGCGAACAAAGACAGGGGACAATGAGCAGTTCTTC
v_call: TRBV27; clone_size: many; d_call: .; j_call: TRBJ1-5; cdr3_aa: CASSLVSNQPQHF; cdr3_nt: TGTGCCAGCAGTTTAGTCAGTAATCAGCCCCAGCATTTT
v_call: TRBV9; clone_size: .; d_call: .; j_call: TRBJ2-5; cdr3_aa: CANLKPPKRTIVEETQYF; cdr3_nt: TGTGCCAACCTGAAGCCCCCTAAAAGGACCATCGTGGAAGAGACCCAGTACTTC
v_call: TRBV29-1; clone_size: .; d_call: .; j_call: TRBJ1-1; cdr3_aa: CSILAQMNTEAFF; cdr3_nt: TGCAGCATTTTAGCTCAAATGAACACTGAAGCTTTCTTT
v_call: TRBV10-3; clone_size: .; d_call: .; j_call: TRBJ1-6; cdr3_aa: CAIRQGADNSPLHF; cdr3_nt: TGTGCCATCAGGCAAGGGGCTGATAATTCACCCCTCCACTTT
v_call: TRBV5-1; clone_size: .; d_call: .; j_call: TRBJ2-2; cdr3_aa: CASSLDLGRVGELFF; cdr3_nt: TGCGCCAGCAGCTTAGACCTAGGACGTGTCGGGGAGCTGTTTTTT